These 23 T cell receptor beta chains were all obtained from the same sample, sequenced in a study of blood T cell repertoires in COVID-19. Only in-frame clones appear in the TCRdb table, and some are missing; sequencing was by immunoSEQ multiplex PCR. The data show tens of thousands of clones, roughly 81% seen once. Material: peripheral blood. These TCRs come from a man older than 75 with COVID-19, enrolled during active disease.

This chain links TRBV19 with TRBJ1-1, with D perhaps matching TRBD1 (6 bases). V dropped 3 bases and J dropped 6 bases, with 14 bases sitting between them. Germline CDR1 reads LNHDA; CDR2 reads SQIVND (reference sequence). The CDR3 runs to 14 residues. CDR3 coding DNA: TGTGCCAGTAGTATCCCCAGGGGTAGCGCTGAAGCTTTCTTT. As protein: CASSIPRGSAEAFF.

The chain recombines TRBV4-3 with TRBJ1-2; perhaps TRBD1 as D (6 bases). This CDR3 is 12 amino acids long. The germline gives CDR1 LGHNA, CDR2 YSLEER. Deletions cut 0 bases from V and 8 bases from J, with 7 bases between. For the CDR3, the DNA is TGCGCCAGCAGCCAAGATGGGGGCGGCTACACCTTC. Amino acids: CASSQDGGGYTF.

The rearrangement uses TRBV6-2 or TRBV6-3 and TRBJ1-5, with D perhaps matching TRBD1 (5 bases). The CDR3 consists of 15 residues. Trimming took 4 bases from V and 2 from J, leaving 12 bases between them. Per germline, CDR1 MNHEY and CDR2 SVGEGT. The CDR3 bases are TGTGCCAGCAGTTGGGGGGGGTCTGGCAATCAGCCCCAGCATTTT. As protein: CASSWGGSGNQPQHF.

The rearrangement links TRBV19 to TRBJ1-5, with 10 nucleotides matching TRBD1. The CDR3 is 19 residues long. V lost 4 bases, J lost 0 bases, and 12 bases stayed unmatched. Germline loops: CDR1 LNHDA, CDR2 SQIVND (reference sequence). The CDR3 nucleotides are TGTGCCAGTAGTACCCGGGACAGGGGAACCTTTGATAGCAATCAGCCCCAGCATTTT. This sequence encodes CASSTRDRGTFDSNQPQHF.

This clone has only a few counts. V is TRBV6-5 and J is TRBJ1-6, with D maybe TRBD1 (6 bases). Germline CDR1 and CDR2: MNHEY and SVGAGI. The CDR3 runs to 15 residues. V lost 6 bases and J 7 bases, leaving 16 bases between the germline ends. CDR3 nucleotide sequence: TGTGCCAGCAGCTCAGGGGAGCGATACAATTCACCCCTCCACTTT. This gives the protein CASSSGERYNSPLHF.

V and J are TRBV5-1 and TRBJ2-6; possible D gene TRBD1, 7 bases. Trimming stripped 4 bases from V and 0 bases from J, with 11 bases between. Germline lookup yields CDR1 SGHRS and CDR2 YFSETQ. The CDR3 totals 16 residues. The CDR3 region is CASSAGQNSGANVLTF. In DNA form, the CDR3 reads TGCGCCAGCAGCGCGGGACAGAACTCTGGGGCCAACGTCCTGACTTTC.

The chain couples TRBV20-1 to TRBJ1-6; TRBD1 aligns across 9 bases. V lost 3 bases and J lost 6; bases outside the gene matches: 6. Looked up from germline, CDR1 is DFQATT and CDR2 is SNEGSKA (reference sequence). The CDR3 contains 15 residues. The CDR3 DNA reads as TGCAGTGCTAGTGTGGGACAGGGCATTAATTCACCCCTCCACTTT. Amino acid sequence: CSASVGQGINSPLHF.

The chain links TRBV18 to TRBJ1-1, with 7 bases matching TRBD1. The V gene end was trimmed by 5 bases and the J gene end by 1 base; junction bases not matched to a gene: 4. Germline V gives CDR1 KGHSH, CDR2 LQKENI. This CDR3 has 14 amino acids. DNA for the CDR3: TGTGCCAGCTCATCCCAGGGGGGGAACACTGAAGCTTTCTTT. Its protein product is CASSSQGGNTEAFF.

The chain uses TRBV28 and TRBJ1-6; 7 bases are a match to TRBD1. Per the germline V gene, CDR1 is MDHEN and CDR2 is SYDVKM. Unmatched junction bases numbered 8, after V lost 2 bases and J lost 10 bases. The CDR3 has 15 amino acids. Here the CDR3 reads CASSLGQAPGSPLHF. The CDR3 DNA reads TGTGCCAGCAGTTTAGGACAGGCCCCAGGGTCACCCCTCCACTTT.

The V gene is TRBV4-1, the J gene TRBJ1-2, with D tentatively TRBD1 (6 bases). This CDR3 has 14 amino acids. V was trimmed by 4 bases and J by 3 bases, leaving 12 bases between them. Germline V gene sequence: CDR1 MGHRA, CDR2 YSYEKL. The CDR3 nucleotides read TGCGCCAGCAGCCGTAACAGGGTGGACTATGGCTACACCTTC. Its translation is CASSRNRVDYGYTF.

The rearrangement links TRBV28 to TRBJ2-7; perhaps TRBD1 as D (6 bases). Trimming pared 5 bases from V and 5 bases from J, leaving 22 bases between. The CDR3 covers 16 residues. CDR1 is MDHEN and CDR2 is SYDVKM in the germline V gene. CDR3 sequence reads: CASSPYPTGWGNEQYF. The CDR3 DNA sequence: TGTGCCAGCAGTCCATACCCAACAGGGTGGGGTAACGAGCAGTACTTC.

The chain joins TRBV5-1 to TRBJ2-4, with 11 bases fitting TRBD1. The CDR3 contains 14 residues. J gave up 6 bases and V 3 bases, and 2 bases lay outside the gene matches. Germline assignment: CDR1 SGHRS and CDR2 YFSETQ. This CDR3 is CASSSGTGGNIQYF. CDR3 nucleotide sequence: TGCGCCAGCAGCTCAGGGACAGGGGGAAACATTCAGTACTTC.

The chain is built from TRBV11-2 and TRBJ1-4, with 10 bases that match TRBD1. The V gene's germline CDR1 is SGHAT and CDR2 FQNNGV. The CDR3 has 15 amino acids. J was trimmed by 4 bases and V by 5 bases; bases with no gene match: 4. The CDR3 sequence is CASSPRTGGNEKLFF. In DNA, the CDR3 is TGTGCCAGCAGCCCCCGGACAGGGGGTAATGAAAAACTGTTTTTT. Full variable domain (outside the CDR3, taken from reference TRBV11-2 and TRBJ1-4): EAGVAQSPRYKIIEKRQSVAFWCNPISGHATLYWYQQILGQGPKLLIQFQNNGVVDDSQLPKDRFSAERLKGVDSTLKIQPAKLEDSAVYLCASSPRTGGNEKLFFGSGTQLSVL.

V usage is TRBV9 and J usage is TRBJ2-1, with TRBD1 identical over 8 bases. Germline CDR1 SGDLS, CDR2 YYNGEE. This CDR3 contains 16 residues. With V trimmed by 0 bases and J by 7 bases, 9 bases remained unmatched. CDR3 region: CASSVAVQGARNEQFF. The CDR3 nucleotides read TGTGCCAGCAGCGTAGCTGTCCAGGGGGCTCGTAATGAGCAGTTCTTC.

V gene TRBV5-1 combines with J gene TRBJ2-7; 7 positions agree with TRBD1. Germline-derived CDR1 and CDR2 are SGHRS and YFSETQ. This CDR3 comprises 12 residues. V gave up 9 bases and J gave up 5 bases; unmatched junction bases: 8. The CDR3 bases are TGCGCCACCAGACAGGGATCCAACGAGCAGTACTTC. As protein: CATRQGSNEQYF.

In DNA, the CDR3 is TGCGCCAGCAGCTTATCGGGGAGGAGCGCAGATACGCAGTATTTT. Translating it yields CASSLSGRSADTQYF. V gene TRBV5-1 combines with J gene TRBJ2-3, with D tentatively TRBD2 (6 bases). The length of the CDR3 is 15 residues. V was clipped by 2 bases and J by 4 bases, with 14 bases between them. Germline CDR1 reads SGHRS; CDR2 reads YFSETQ. The full variable domain, completed using reference TRBV5-1 and TRBJ2-3, is KAGVTQTPRYLIKTRGQQVTLSCSPISGHRSVSWYQQTPGQGLQFLFEYFSETQRNKGNFPGRFSGRQFSNSRSEMNVSTLELGDSALYLCASSLSGRSADTQYFGPGTRLTVL.

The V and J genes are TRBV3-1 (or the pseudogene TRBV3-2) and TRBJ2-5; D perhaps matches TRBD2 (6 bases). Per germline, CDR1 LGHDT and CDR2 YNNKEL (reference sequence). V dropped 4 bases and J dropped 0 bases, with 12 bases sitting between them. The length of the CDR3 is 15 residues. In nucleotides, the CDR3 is TGTGCCAGCAGCCTCAAGCGGGCTTACCAAGAGACCCAGTACTTC. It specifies CASSLKRAYQETQYF.

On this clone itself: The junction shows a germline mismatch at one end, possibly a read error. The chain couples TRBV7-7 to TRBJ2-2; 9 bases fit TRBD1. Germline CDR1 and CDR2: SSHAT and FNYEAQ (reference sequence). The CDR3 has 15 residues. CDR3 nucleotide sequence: TGTGCTAGCAGCAAAAACCGGGACAGGGCCGGGGAGCTGTTTTTT. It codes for CASSKNRDRAGELFF.

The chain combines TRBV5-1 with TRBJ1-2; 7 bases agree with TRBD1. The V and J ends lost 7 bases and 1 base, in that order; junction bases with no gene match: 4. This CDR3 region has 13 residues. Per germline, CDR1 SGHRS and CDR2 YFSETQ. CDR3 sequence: CASGDSLNYGYTF. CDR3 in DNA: TGCGCCAGCGGGGACAGCCTTAACTATGGCTACACCTTC.

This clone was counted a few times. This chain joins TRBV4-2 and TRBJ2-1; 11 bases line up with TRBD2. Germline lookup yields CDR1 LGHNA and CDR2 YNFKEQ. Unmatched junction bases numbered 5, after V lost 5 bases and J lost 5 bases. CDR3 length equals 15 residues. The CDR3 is CASSSETSGDNEQFF. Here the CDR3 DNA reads TGTGCCAGCAGCTCCGAGACTAGCGGGGACAATGAGCAGTTCTTC.

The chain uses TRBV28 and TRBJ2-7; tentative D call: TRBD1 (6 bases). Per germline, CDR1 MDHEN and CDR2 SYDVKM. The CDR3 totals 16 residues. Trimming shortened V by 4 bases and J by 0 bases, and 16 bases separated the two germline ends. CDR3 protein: CASSSLDRGPSYEQYF. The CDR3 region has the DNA TGTGCCAGCAGTTCCCTGGACAGAGGGCCCTCCTACGAGCAGTACTTC.

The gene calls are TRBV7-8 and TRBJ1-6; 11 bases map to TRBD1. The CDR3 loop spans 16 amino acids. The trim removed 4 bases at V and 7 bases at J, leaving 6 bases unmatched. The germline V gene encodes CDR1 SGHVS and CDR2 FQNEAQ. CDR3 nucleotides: TGTGCCAGCAGCTCCGGACAGGGGGCGCAGAATTCACCCCTCCACTTT. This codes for CASSSGQGAQNSPLHF.

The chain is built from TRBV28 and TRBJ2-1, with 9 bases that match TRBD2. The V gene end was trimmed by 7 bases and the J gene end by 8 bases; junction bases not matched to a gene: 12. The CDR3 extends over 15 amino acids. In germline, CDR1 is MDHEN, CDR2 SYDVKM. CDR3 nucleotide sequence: TGTGCCAGCATCACGGCGGGAGGGCTCTTACATGAGCAGTTCTTC. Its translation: CASITAGGLLHEQFF. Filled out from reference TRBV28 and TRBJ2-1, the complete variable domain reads DVKVTQSSRYLVKRTGEKVFLECVQDMDHENMFWYRQDPGLGLRLIYFSYDVKMKEKGDIPEGYSVSREKKERFSLILESASTNQTSMYLCASITAGGLLHEQFFGPGTRLTVL.